Below are 15 T cell receptor beta chains sequenced from a single sample in a study of vaccination and CD4 T cells after COVID-19. Indicated treatment: approximately 11-day PBMC culture with coronavirus spike peptide pools or control peptides (ViraFEST assay). The study sequenced cultured CD4+ T cell DNA using the Oncomine TCR Beta short-read assay. Via MiXCR, TCRdb re-called the PCR reads, giving one row per CDR3 protein. The sample records about 12,000 distinct CDR3 sequences, just under 75% being singletons. Their antigens remain unidentified. The sample comprised CD4+ T cells from blood, cultured in vitro. Every receptor here comes from a human donor who had recovered from COVID-19.

The chain is built from TRBV20-1 and TRBJ1-2, with 10 bases aligning to TRBD1. This CDR3 has 13 amino acids. V lost 3 bases to trimming and J lost 8 bases; unmatched junction nucleotides: 6. Germline V gene data show CDR1 as DFQATT and CDR2 as SNEGSKA (reference sequence). CDR3 sequence (DNA): TGCAGTGCTAGGGGACAGGGGATGTGGGGCTACACCTTC. This translates into CSARGQGMWGYTF.

The rearrangement links TRBV15 to TRBJ2-1, with 10 nucleotides matching TRBD2. Germline CDR1 reads LNHNV; CDR2 reads YYDKDF (reference sequence). The CDR3 spans 15 residues. With V trimmed by 3 bases and J by 6 bases, 5 bases remained unmatched. CDR3 coding DNA: TGTGCCACCAGCAGCCTAGCGGGAGCGCGCAATGAGCAGTTCTTC. Its protein is CATSSLAGARNEQFF.

The chain employs TRBV4-3 and TRBJ2-2; TRBD1 agrees at 8 bases. The trim removed 6 bases at V and 1 base at J, leaving 4 bases unmatched. The germline V gene encodes CDR1 LGHNA and CDR2 YSLEER. The CDR3 covers 15 residues. In nucleotides, the CDR3 is TGCGCCAGCAGGAGGACAGGGCAGAACACCGGGGAGCTGTTTTTT. This encodes CASRRTGQNTGELFF.

V is TRBV7-9 and J is TRBJ1-6; D ambiguous. V dropped 6 bases and J dropped 8 bases, with 17 bases sitting between them. The CDR3 consists of 15 residues. Germline V gene data show CDR1 as SEHNR and CDR2 as FQNEAQ (reference sequence). CDR3 amino acids: CASRPILSYDSPLHF. The CDR3 DNA sequence: TGTGCCAGCAGACCGATCCTTAGTTACGATTCACCCCTCCACTTT.

This clonotype was counted between two and nine times. V usage is TRBV20-1 and J usage is TRBJ1-1; D gene unclear. From germline, CDR1 is DFQATT and CDR2 SNEGSKA (reference sequence). Trimming took 6 bases from V and 0 from J, leaving 11 bases between them. This CDR3 comprises 13 residues. CDR3 nucleotide sequence: TGCAGTGCGCCCGCGGAGATGAACACTGAAGCTTTCTTT. Its translation: CSAPAEMNTEAFF.

The CDR3 region has the DNA TGCAGTGCTAGTCCTAGGGGCCGGCTACAAGAGACCCAGTACTTC. This sequence encodes CSASPRGRLQETQYF. The chain is built from TRBV20-1 and TRBJ2-5; the D gene is possibly TRBD1 (5 bases). The CDR3 covers 15 residues. Germline CDR1 reads DFQATT; CDR2 reads SNEGSKA (reference sequence). V gave up 3 bases and J gave up 2 bases, with 16 bases separating them.

A note on this clonotype: The missing conserved phenylalanine or tryptophan at the end of this CDR3 makes a read error likely. The chain is built from TRBV6-2 or TRBV6-3 and TRBJ2-6; D perhaps matches TRBD2 (6 bases). The germline gives CDR1 MNHEY, CDR2 SVGEGT. The CDR3 consists of 18 residues. V dropped 0 bases and J dropped 0 bases, with 12 bases sitting between them. The CDR3 DNA is TGTGCCAGCAGTTACTCCACCAGGCGGGGCTCTGGGGCCAACGTCCTGACTCTC. It translates to CASSYSTRRGSGANVLTL.

This clonotype was observed a few times. A read error may account for a junction end that differs from germline. This chain connects TRBV7-7 to TRBJ2-5, with TRBD1 matching 8 bases. This CDR3 region has 16 residues. CDR1 SSHAT and CDR2 FNYEAQ come from the germline V gene (reference sequence). CDR3 in amino acids: CASSAHGQGAQETQYF. CDR3 sequence (DNA): TGTGCTAGCAGCGCCCATGGACAGGGTGCACAAGAGACCCAGTACTTC.

This chain uses TRBV20-1 with TRBJ2-5, with D uncertain. The CDR3 loop spans 11 amino acids. Germline V CDR1 and CDR2: DFQATT, SNEGSKA (reference sequence). Trimming pared 3 bases from V and 5 bases from J, leaving 7 bases between. The CDR3 DNA reads TGCAGTGCTAGGGTGCGGGAGACCCAGTACTTC. It codes for CSARVRETQYF.

The chain couples TRBV24-1 to TRBJ2-7; 9 nucleotides line up with TRBD1. J lost 5 bases, V lost 4 bases, and 11 bases had no gene match. The CDR3 contains 16 residues. Germline CDR1 KGHDR, CDR2 SFDVKD. The CDR3: CATSDYGTGSPHEQYF. CDR3 nucleotide sequence: TGTGCCACCAGTGACTATGGGACAGGGAGTCCCCACGAGCAGTACTTC.

The chain links TRBV27 to TRBJ2-2; no clear D gene. V was pared by 2 bases and J by 15 bases, with 16 bases between. Looked up from germline, CDR1 is MNHEY and CDR2 is SMNVEV (reference sequence). This CDR3 is 13 amino acids long. The CDR3 DNA is TGTGCCAGCAGTTTAGAACTTCGAGGTTCGATGTTTTTT. Its translation is CASSLELRGSMFF.

V gene TRBV28 combines with J gene TRBJ2-1, with D perhaps matching TRBD1 or TRBD2 (5 bases each). V lost 5 bases and J 11 bases, leaving 13 bases between the germline ends. The length of the CDR3 is 12 residues. CDR1 MDHEN and CDR2 SYDVKM come from the germline V gene. This CDR3 is CASSPRRDQQFF. In DNA, the CDR3 is TGTGCCAGCAGTCCGCGCCGGGACCAGCAGTTCTTC.

The V and J genes are TRBV27 and TRBJ2-3; 10 bases fit TRBD1. Germline V lookup: CDR1 MNHEY, CDR2 SMNVEV (reference sequence). The CDR3 runs to 18 residues. The trim removed 6 bases at V and 5 bases at J, leaving 17 bases unmatched. DNA of the CDR3: TGTGCCAGCAGCGACCTAGGGACAGGGGTGGGCACACGAGATACGCAGTATTTT. This codes for CASSDLGTGVGTRDTQYF.

J is TRBJ1-5 and V is TRBV7-2, with D perhaps TRBD1 (5 bases). Trimming stripped 5 bases from V and 5 bases from J, with 13 bases between. Germline V lookup: CDR1 SGHTA, CDR2 FQGNSA. This CDR3 has 14 amino acids. The CDR3 DNA sequence: TGTGCCAGCAGCAAGCGACAGCCCGATCAGCCCCAGCATTTT. Encoded protein: CASSKRQPDQPQHF.

The V gene is TRBV9, the J gene TRBJ2-5, with TRBD2 identical over 7 bases. This CDR3 has 14 residues. V lost 0 bases to trimming and J lost 7 bases; unmatched junction nucleotides: 6. Germline CDR1 SGDLS, CDR2 YYNGEE. CDR3 nucleotide sequence: TGTGCCAGCAGCGTAGGGGCGGGAGAAGGGACCCAGTACTTC. Translating it yields CASSVGAGEGTQYF.